This TCR beta chain was profiled in a study of blood T cells in healthy people across ages. Study overall: Capture via template switching afforded approximately one barcoded beta molecule per two T cells.

This clonotype was seen more than once but under ten times. Primers used in a second PCR of roughly 6 to 11 cycles were a sample-barcoded 5' primer and a J-beta primer mix. A template-switch adaptor with 12 random nucleotides tagged each cDNA molecule. TCRdb itself ran the 5' RACE reads through MiXCR, one entry per CDR3 protein. The profile shows fewer than 1.5 million distinct CDR3 sequences, 40% to 50% of them singletons. The CDR3 has 13 amino acids. Trimming shortened V by 10 bases and J by 6 bases, and 16 bases separated the two germline ends. Germline CDR1 SNHLY, CDR2 FYNNEI. This clonotype originated in a woman aged 18-30 years in good health. Sequencing was carried out using blood. The chain carries TRBV2 and TRBJ2-1; maybe TRBD1 (6 bases). The DNA for the CDR3 is TGTGCCACCCAGATGGACAGTGGCAATGAGCAGTTCTTC. Translating it yields CATQMDSGNEQFF.